A single TCR beta chain is shown here with its context. Its target is not known. The CDR3 runs 11 residues. The V end was cut by 6 bases, the J end by 9 bases, with 9 bases between. Germline CDR1 is SNHLY and CDR2 is FYNNEI. This sample stems from a study of yellow fever vaccine responses in identical twins. Study-level points and caveats: Twin vaccine T cell responses reportedly seemed partly convergent, partly personalized.

TCRdb re-called the RT-PCR reads with MiXCR, one entry per CDR3 protein. The sample comprises around 9,600 distinct CDR3 sequences, approximately 88% of which are singletons, and about 2% rests with the top ten. This chain joins TRBV2 and TRBJ2-1, with D unresolved. This clonotype originated in a woman in her late teens or twenties who received the yellow fever vaccine. This specimen was T cells from blood (PBMCs), unsorted or a sorted subset (not recorded which), taken before or after yellow fever vaccination (not recorded which). DNA of the CDR3: TGTGCCAGCAGGAAGGTGTTTGAGCAGTTCTTC. Its translation: CASRKVFEQFF.